This TCR beta chain was recovered during a study of blood T cell repertoires in COVID-19. Study as a whole: Collection of acute and convalescent COVID-19 samples took place in the United States, Italy and Spain. The cDNA or gDNA used as material had been derived from T cells, B-cell-depleted T cells, or PBMCs.

Original analysis: Nucleated cell number was recorded as an estimate derived from reference gene primer amplification. Repertoires were generated with immunoSEQ multiplex PCR, while TCRdb's copy carries only in-frame clones and drops some. The V and J calls and clone size are taken from that table; D and trimming were inferred from the DNA. The sample lists about 360,000 clones, around 87% seen once, with 1% to 1.5% in the top ten. Looked up from germline, CDR1 is LGHDT and CDR2 is YNNKEL (reference sequence). V was clipped by 2 bases and J by 2 bases, with 10 bases between them. This CDR3 is built from 16 residues.

Sequencing used PBMCs or T cells enriched from blood (not recorded which). The gene calls are TRBV3-1 (or the pseudogene TRBV3-2) and TRBJ2-6, with D perhaps matching TRBD1 (6 bases). The TCR was taken from a young man who had recovered from COVID-19. CDR3 in DNA: TGTGCCAGCAGCCAATCTACAGGGACTGGGGCCAACGTCCTGACTTTC. This sequence encodes CASSQSTGTGANVLTF.